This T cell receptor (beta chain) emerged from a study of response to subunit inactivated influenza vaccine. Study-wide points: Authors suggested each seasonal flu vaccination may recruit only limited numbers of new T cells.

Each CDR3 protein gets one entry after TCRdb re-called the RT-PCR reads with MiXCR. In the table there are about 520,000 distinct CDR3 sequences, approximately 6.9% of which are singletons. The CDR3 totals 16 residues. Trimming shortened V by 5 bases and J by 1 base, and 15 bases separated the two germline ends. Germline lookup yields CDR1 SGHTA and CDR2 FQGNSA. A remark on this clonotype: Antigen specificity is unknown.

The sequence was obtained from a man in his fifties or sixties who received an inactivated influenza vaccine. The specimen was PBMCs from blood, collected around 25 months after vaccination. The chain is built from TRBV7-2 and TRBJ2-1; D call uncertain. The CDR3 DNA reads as TGTGCCAGCAGCCCAAGCGCAAAAGGTTCCTACAATGAGCAGTTCTTC. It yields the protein CASSPSAKGSYNEQFF.